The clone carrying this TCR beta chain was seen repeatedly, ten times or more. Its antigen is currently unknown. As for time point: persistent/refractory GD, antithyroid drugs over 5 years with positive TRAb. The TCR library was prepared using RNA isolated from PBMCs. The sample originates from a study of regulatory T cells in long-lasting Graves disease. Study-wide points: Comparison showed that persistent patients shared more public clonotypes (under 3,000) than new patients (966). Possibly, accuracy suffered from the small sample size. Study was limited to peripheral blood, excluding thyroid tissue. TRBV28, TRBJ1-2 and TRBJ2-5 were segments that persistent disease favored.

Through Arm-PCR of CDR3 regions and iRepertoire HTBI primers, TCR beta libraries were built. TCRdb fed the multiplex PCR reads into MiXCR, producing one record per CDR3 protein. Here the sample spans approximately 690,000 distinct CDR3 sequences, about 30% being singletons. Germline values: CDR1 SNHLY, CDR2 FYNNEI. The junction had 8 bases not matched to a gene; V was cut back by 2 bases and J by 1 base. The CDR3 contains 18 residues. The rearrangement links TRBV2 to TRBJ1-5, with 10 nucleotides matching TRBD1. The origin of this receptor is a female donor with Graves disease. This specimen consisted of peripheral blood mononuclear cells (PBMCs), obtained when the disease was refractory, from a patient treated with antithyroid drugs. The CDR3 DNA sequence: TGTGCCAGCAGTGAAACCTTTAGGACAGGGGGGAGCAATCAGCCCCAGCATTTT. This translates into CASSETFRTGGSNQPQHF.